This T cell receptor beta chain was observed in a study of glioma-infiltrating T cells after dendritic cell vaccination. About this clone itself: Its antigen is undetermined.

TCRB CDR3 was amplified from 2 ug genomic DNA or less. The assay was immunoSEQ multiplex PCR, and TCRdb's table has in-frame clones only and misses some. The sample yields fewer than 100,000 clones, around 86% seen once. Germline V gene sequence: CDR1 GTSNPN, CDR2 SVGIG (reference sequence). The CDR3 is made up of 14 amino acids. Deletions cut 2 bases from V and 6 bases from J, with 16 bases between. Selection required adequate fresh-frozen tumor tissue plus more than two years' survival data. The study's findings and limits: Higher pretreatment TIL content predicted longer progression-free time and survival.

The chain uses TRBV30 and TRBJ1-2, with a tentative D call TRBD1 (6 bases). The source was blood, collected before dendritic cell vaccination. The sequence was obtained from a human donor with glioblastoma. The CDR3 loop is CAWSFGGGGDGYTF. In DNA form, the CDR3 reads TGTGCCTGGAGTTTCGGGGGGGGCGGGGATGGCTACACCTTC. The full variable domain, rest sourced from reference TRBV30 and TRBJ1-2, is SQTIHQWPATLVQPVGSPLSLECTVEGTSNPNLYWYRQAAGRGLQLLFYSVGIGQISSEVPQNLSASRPQDRQFILSSKKLLLSDSGFYLCAWSFGGGGDGYTFGSGTRLTVV.